The clone carrying this T cell receptor beta chain was seen just once. The data were obtained in a study of CD8+ T cells in alopecia areata. Sequencing relied on a cDNA template that was reverse transcribed from extracted RNA. Some clones are missing from TCRdb's copy, which holds only in-frame ones; the method was immunoSEQ multiplex PCR. The sample records 90,000 to 100,000 clones, 60% to 65% being singletons. The CDR3 runs 15 residues. V was clipped by 5 bases and J by 4 bases; unmatched bases: 7. The germline CDR1 and CDR2 sequences are SGHTA and FQGNSA. Treatment in this sample: oral pan-JAK inhibitor, 5-10 mg twice daily.

The sequences come from CD8+ T cells sorted from blood, collected at week 4, from a patient treated with tofacitinib. This sequence was found in a human donor with alopecia areata. The rearrangement links TRBV7-2 to TRBJ2-3; TRBD2 matches at 9 bases. CDR3 in DNA: TGTGCCAGCAGCCAGGCGGCTAGCGGGGCAGATACGCAGTATTTT. It yields the protein CASSQAASGADTQYF. Based on the CDR3 plus reference TRBV7-2 and TRBJ2-3, the full variable domain is GAGVSQSPSNKVTEKGKDVELRCDPISGHTALYWYRQSLGQGLEFLIYFQGNSAPDKSGLPSDRFSAERTGGSVSTLTIQRTQQEDSAVYLCASSQAASGADTQYFGPGTRLTVL.